The sequence of this T cell receptor (beta chain) was determined in a study of shared clonotypes between healthy human individuals. Study at large: Donor ages ranged 18 to 49 years: two women, a few men.

This CDR3 contains 13 residues. CDR1 is LGHNA, CDR2 YSLEER, per germline. Trimming stripped 1 base from V and 8 bases from J, with 11 bases between. This clone appeared a few times. The assay was immunoSEQ multiplex PCR, and TCRdb's table has in-frame clones only and misses some. The sample lists about 2.3 million clones, about 90% occurring once. The sequenced sample consisted of naive CD4+ T cells from PBMCs. Subset described: CD45RA+ positively selected. This chain uses TRBV4-3 with TRBJ1-2, with D possibly being TRBD1 (5 bases). The TCR was taken from a man aged 18 to 29 in good health. Some clones in this sample may be carry-over from other donors' samples. In nucleotides, the CDR3 is TGCGCCAGCAGCCAAGTGGGGCAGACGGGCTACACCTTC. It specifies CASSQVGQTGYTF.